The 2 T cell receptor beta chains below were found in one sample sequenced in a study of beta chain features in type 1 diabetes. The entirety of the isolated RNA underwent reverse transcription, so expressed TCRB transcripts were sequenced. Profiled with immunoSEQ multiplex PCR; TCRdb holds only in-frame clones, not every one. The sample lists a few hundred thousand clones, approximately 30% occurring once. Specimen: naive CD4+ T cells from blood. These receptors all come from a man aged 18 to 29 in good health.

This clone has a handful of counts. The same CDR3 arises from other DNA sequences in this sample as well. V and J are TRBV29-1 and TRBJ1-4, with D perhaps matching TRBD1 (6 bases). The germline gives CDR1 SQVTM, CDR2 ANQGSEA. This CDR3 comprises 12 residues. Deletions cut 4 bases from V and 6 bases from J, with 9 bases between. The CDR3 reads CSVVSGDEKLFF. DNA of the CDR3: TGCAGCGTTGTGTCAGGGGATGAAAAACTGTTTTTT.

The rearrangement joins TRBV10-3 to TRBJ2-1; a weak D match, TRBD2 (5 bases). The V and J ends lost 8 bases and 1 base respectively, with 9 bases between them. The CDR3 runs 13 residues. The V gene's germline CDR1 is ENHRY and CDR2 SYGVKD. CDR3 sequence: CAILGGSYNEQFF. The CDR3, as DNA: TGTGCCATCCTTGGCGGGTCCTACAATGAGCAGTTCTTC.